Following are 2 T cell receptor beta chains from one sample sequenced in a study of a mutant IDH1 vaccine in newly diagnosed glioma. Time point: week 11, during vaccination. The content of each vaccine dose was 300 ug of mutant IDH1 20-mer peptide, and topical imiquimod accompanied it. Generated by immunoSEQ multiplex PCR, the TCRdb table keeps only in-frame clones and is missing some. This sample has some 60,000 clones, with over 70% found just once. Their antigens remain unidentified. Material: PBMCs, obtained from a glioma patient whose treatment included an IDH1 peptide vaccine. These receptors were collected from a man aged 50-60 years with glioma.

The chain employs TRBV14 and TRBJ2-3, with 9 bases identical to TRBD2. This CDR3 contains 16 residues. Germline CDR1 is SGHDN and CDR2 is FVKESK. V shed 2 bases and J 4 bases; nucleotides not matched to a gene: 7. CDR3 sequence (DNA): TGTGCCAGCAGCCAATCTACTAGCGGGTCCGCAGATACGCAGTATTTT. Translating it yields CASSQSTSGSADTQYF.

As DNA, the CDR3 is TGTGCCAGTAGTCCATCTAGCGTAGAGACCCAGTACTTC. Translation gives CASSPSSVETQYF. The V call is TRBV19, the J call TRBJ2-5, with D tentatively TRBD2 (6 bases). Per germline, CDR1 LNHDA and CDR2 SQIVND (reference sequence). V was pared by 5 bases and J by 4 bases, with 11 bases between. CDR3 size: 13 residues.